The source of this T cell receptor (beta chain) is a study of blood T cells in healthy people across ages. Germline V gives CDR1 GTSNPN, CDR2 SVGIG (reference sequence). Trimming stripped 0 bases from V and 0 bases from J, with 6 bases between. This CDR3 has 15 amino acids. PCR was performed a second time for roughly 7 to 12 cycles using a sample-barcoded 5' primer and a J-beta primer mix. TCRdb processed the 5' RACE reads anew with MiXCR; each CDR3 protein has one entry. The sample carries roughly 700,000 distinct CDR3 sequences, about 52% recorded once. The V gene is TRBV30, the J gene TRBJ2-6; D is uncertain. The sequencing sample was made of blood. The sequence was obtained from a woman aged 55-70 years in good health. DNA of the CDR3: TGTGCCTGGAGTGTGGGTAGCTCTGGGGCCAACGTCCTGACTTTC. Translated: CAWSVGSSGANVLTF.